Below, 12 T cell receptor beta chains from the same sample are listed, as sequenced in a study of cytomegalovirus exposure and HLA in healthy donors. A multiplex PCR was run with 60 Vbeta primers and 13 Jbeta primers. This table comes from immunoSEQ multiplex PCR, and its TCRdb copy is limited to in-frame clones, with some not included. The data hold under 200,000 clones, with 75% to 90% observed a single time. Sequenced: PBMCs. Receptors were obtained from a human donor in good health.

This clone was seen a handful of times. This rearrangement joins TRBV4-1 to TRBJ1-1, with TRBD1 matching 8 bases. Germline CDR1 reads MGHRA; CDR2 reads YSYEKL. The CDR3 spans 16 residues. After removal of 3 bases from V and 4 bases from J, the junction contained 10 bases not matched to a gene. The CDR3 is CASSQSEDRAGTEAFF. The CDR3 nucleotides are TGCGCCAGCAGCCAGAGTGAGGACAGGGCGGGCACTGAAGCTTTCTTT.

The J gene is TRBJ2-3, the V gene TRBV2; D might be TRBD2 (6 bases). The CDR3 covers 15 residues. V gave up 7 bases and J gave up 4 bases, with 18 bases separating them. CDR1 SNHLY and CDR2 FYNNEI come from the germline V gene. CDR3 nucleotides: TGTGCCAGCACCGATGGCGGGGCCCGCTCAGATACGCAGTATTTT. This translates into CASTDGGARSDTQYF.

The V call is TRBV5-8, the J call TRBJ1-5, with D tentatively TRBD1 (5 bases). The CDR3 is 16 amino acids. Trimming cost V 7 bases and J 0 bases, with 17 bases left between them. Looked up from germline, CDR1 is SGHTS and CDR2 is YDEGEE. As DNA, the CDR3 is TGTGCCAGCCGTAAGGGAGGGACCTATAGCAATCAGCCCCAGCATTTT. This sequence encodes CASRKGGTYSNQPQHF.

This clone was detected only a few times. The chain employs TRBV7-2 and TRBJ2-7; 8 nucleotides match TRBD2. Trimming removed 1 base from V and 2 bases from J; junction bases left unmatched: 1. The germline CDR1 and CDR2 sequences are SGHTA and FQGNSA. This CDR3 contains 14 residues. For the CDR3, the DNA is TGTGCCAGCAGCTTAGTCGGGGGGGCCTACGAGCAGTACTTC. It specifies CASSLVGGAYEQYF. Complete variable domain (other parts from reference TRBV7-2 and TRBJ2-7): GAGVSQSPSNKVTEKGKDVELRCDPISGHTALYWYRQSLGQGLEFLIYFQGNSAPDKSGLPSDRFSAERTGGSVSTLTIQRTQQEDSAVYLCASSLVGGAYEQYFGPGTRLTVT.

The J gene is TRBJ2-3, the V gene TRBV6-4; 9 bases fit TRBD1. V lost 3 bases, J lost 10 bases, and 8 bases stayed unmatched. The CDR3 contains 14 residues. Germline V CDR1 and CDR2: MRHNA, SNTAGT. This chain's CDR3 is CASSEGGDREPQYF. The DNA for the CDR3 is TGTGCCAGCAGTGAAGGTGGGGACAGGGAGCCGCAGTATTTT.

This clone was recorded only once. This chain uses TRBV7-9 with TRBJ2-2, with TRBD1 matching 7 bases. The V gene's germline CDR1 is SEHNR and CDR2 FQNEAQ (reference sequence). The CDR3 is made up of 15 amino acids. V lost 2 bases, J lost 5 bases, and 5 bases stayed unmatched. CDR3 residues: CASSLQTGSTGELFF. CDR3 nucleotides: TGTGCCAGCAGCTTACAGACAGGGTCGACCGGGGAGCTGTTTTTT.

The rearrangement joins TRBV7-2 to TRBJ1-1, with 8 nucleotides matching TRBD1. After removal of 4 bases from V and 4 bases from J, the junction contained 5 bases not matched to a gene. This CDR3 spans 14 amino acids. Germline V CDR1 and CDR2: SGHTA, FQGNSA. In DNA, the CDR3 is TGTGCCAGCAGCTCCAGGGGGCGCGGCACTGAAGCTTTCTTT. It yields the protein CASSSRGRGTEAFF.

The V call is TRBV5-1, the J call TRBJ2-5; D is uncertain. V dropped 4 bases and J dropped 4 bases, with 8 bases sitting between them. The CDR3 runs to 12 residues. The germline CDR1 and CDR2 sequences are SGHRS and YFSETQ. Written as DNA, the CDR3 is TGCGCCAGCAGCGTCTCCCCAGAGACCCAGTACTTC. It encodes CASSVSPETQYF.

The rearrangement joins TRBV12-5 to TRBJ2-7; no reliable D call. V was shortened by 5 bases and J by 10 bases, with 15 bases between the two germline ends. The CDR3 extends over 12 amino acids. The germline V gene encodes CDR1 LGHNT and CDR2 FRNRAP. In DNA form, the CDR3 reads TGTGCTAGTGGTCAAGACAACCCCGGACAGTACTTC. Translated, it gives CASGQDNPGQYF.

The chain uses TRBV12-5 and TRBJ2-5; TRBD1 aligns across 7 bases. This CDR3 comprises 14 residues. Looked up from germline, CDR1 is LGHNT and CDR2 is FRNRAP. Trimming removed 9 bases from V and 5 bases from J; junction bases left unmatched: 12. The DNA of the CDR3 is TGTGCTAGCGCTTACAGGGGAATGGGGGAGACCCAGTACTTC. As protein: CASAYRGMGETQYF.

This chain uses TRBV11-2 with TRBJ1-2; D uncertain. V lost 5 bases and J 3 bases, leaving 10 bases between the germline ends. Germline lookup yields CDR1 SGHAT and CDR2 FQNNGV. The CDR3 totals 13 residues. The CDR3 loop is CASSRDGDYGYTF. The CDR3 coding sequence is TGTGCCAGCAGCCGCGACGGAGACTATGGCTACACCTTC.

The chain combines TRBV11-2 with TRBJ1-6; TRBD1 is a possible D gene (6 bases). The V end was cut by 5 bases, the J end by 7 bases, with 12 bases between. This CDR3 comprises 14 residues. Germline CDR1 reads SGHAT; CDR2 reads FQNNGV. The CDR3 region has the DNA TGTGCCAGCAGCCGCCGGGACAAGAATTCACCCCTCCACTTT. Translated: CASSRRDKNSPLHF. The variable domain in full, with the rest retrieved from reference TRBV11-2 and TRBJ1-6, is EAGVAQSPRYKIIEKRQSVAFWCNPISGHATLYWYQQILGQGPKLLIQFQNNGVVDDSQLPKDRFSAERLKGVDSTLKIQPAKLEDSAVYLCASSRRDKNSPLHFGNGTRLTVT.